Below, one TCR beta chain is given with its context. This clonotype showed up many times. This clone's antigen is unknown. Base qualities are not at hand, and no much larger clone is one base apart. The data derive from a study of T-cell memory formation after mild COVID-19 (dated by TCRdb to 2020 to 2023). Background on the whole study: Most TCR sequence clusters were specific to one of the two donors. Longitudinal TCRalpha and TCRbeta repertoire sequencing tracked T-cell clones expanding and contracting after mild COVID-19 in two donors. Two young, previously healthy adult volunteers made up the cohort, one male and one female.

This sample was sequenced with an Illumina NovaSeq 6000. TCRalpha and TCRbeta cDNA libraries were built by 5'RACE with constant-segment primers, adding sample barcodes and unique molecular identifiers. RNA was extracted from every sample with Trizol reagent. The libraries were amplified in two PCR steps, and the second step added a second sample barcode and Illumina TruSeq adapters. Sequencing of libraries was performed on an Illumina NovaSeq with 2 x 150 bp paired-end reads. Under the source paper's analysis protocol: With migec v1.2.7, reads were demultiplexed and then collapsed into UMI-guided consensus sequences. Using mixcr v2.1.11, UMI consensuses were aligned to TRA and TRB V and J templates and then assembled into clonotypes. A clonotype was counted as expanded or contracted only when both edgeR and NoisET called the clonotype significant, with the noise models trained on biological replicates. edgeR calls used a false discovery rate-adjusted p below 0.01 and a log2 fold-change threshold of 1. As an exploratory analysis of dynamics, PCA with hierarchical clustering was applied to max-normalized trajectories of the 1000 most abundant clonotypes. The CD4 or CD8 phenotype of responding clones was assigned using the separately sequenced CD4+ and CD8+ repertoires. TCRdb's own reprocessing of the public reads used fastp at Q25 and MiXCR and kept productive beta chains. Rows are combined by CDR3 protein, so each entry shows the most common genes and DNA. The authors' filters were not applied to this entry. The sample includes over 70,000 distinct CDR3 sequences, with approximately 16% observed a single time. The ten largest clones take up 39% of the sample.

General study outcomes and caveats: Contracting CD4+ clones turned up mainly in the CM and EM memory subsets, whereas EMRA was where CD8+ clones were enriched. SARS-CoV-2 specificity of the second-wave clones peaking on day 37 was not confirmed. Some responding clones were found in pre-infection memory, which suggests that pre-existing cross-reactive memory T cells took part in the SARS-CoV-2 response. The study included only a couple of mild cases, and larger cohorts that include severe cases with pre-infection samples were judged to be necessary. Clones contracting from day 15 to 85 had balanced CD4/CD8 phenotypes, while a second wave expanding from day 15 to 37 was biased towards CD4+.

Ficoll-Paque density gradient centrifugation was used to isolate PBMCs. The source of this sequence is a man younger than 35 who had mild COVID-19 (a few samples of this study predate the infection). The sample titles of this study are shuffled in the database, so cell type and time point are left out; the donor was told from shared clones. The sample was PBMCs or a T cell subset sorted from them (not recorded which).

The DNA sequence is as follows: TGTGCCAGCAGTGAGCGGGGGGGCACAGATACGCAGTATTTT. This yields the protein CASSERGGTDTQYF. Here the chain combines TRBV6-4 and TRBJ2-3, with 8 middle bases fitting TRBD2. V loses 3 bases at its end and J loses 1 base; junction bases beyond the gene matches: 0. Inclusive of the bounding cysteine and phenylalanine, the CDR3 is 14 residues long. Only the CDR3 DNA is retained, 42 bases long and in frame from the first base. The germline V gene specifies MRHNA as CDR1 and SNTAGT as CDR2.